The 17 T cell receptor beta chains reported below all come from one sample, sequenced in a study of T-cell reconstitution after alpha-beta-depleted transplantation in children. Unique molecular identifiers were built into the TCRbeta library. Via MiXCR, TCRdb re-called the PCR reads, giving one row per CDR3 protein. The data show hundreds of thousands of distinct CDR3 sequences, 15% to 20% seen once. The sample consisted of PBMCs, mostly from graft donor cells, taken 360 days after TCRalphabeta/CD19-depleted stem cell transplant. These receptors were taken from a male patient under 10 years old who had a stem cell transplant for acute lymphoblastic leukemia, so the T cells may come from the graft donor.

The chain employs TRBV12-3 or TRBV12-4 and TRBJ2-7; 10 bases agree with TRBD1. V shed 4 bases, J shed 4 bases, and the junction held 7 bases outside the gene matches. There are 15 residues in the CDR3. The CDR3 DNA sequence: TGTGCCAGCAGTTCCCCAAGGGGACAGGGGTACGAGCAGTACTTC. It encodes CASSSPRGQGYEQYF.

This clonotype was found a few times. V usage is TRBV19 and J usage is TRBJ2-2; maybe TRBD1 (5 bases). CDR3 length: 14 amino acids. Germline V lookup: CDR1 LNHDA, CDR2 SQIVND (reference sequence). The V end was cut by 3 bases, the J end by 4 bases, with 9 bases between. CDR3 in amino acids: CASSIWGGTGELFF. The CDR3 DNA reads TGTGCCAGTAGTATCTGGGGCGGCACCGGGGAGCTGTTTTTT.

V gene TRBV7-8 combines with J gene TRBJ1-5; TRBD1 matches at 9 bases. The CDR3 sequence is 18 residues long. Trimming removed 1 base from V and 0 bases from J; junction bases left unmatched: 7. CDR1 is SGHVS and CDR2 is FQNEAQ in the germline V gene. DNA for the CDR3: TGTGCCAGCAGCTTAGGGGACAGGGTACAATATAGCAATCAGCCCCAGCATTTT. It encodes CASSLGDRVQYSNQPQHF.

The V gene is TRBV28, the J gene TRBJ2-1; D not resolved. This CDR3 contains 14 residues. Germline CDR1 reads MDHEN; CDR2 reads SYDVKM. Trimming took off 3 bases at V and 5 bases at J, with 11 bases between the two ends. CDR3 sequence reads: CASSFAALDNEQFF. DNA of the CDR3: TGTGCCAGCAGTTTCGCGGCTCTCGACAATGAGCAGTTCTTC.

This clonotype was recorded at least ten times. The chain has TRBV2 and TRBJ2-5, with 9 bases fitting TRBD2. The germline CDR1 and CDR2 sequences are SNHLY and FYNNEI. The CDR3 consists of 16 residues. The junction had 11 bases not matched to a gene; V was cut back by 6 bases and J by 3 bases. For the CDR3, the DNA is TGTGCCAGCAGCACACCTCAGACTAGCGGAAAAGAGACCCAGTACTTC. This sequence encodes CASSTPQTSGKETQYF. The complete variable domain, with remaining parts taken from reference TRBV2 and TRBJ2-5, reads EPEVTQTPSHQVTQMGQEVILRCVPISNHLYFYWYRQILGQKVEFLVSFYNNEISEKSEIFDDQFSVERPDGSNFTLKIRSTKLEDSAMYFCASSTPQTSGKETQYFGPGTRLLVL.

This clonotype was seen repeatedly, ten times or more. V and J are TRBV5-1 and TRBJ2-2; D is undetermined. V shed 0 bases and J shed 1 base, with 4 bases lying between them. This CDR3 comprises 14 residues. From germline, CDR1 is SGHRS and CDR2 YFSETQ. The CDR3 DNA is TGCGCCAGCAGCTTGGAAGGGAACACCGGGGAGCTGTTTTTT. Encoded protein: CASSLEGNTGELFF.

This clonotype came up many times. This chain uses TRBV4-2 with TRBJ1-2, with D possibly matching TRBD1 (5 bases). Germline V gene data show CDR1 as LGHNA and CDR2 as YNFKEQ. V was pared by 11 bases and J by 5 bases, with 15 bases between. The CDR3 contains 12 residues. The CDR3 loop is CASAGTVYGYTF. DNA for the CDR3: TGTGCCTCGGCCGGGACGGTTTATGGCTACACCTTC.

The V call is TRBV4-1, the J call TRBJ2-5; TRBD2 agrees at 10 bases. The CDR3 extends over 17 amino acids. The V gene end was trimmed by 2 bases and the J gene end by 4 bases; junction bases not matched to a gene: 10. Germline V gene lookup returns CDR1 MGHRA and CDR2 YSYEKL. CDR3 nucleotide sequence: TGCGCCAGCAGCCAAAGGACAGGGCCTAGCGGGAGAGAGACCCAGTACTTC. Protein sequence: CASSQRTGPSGRETQYF.

The chain uses TRBV20-1 and TRBJ2-1; TRBD1 agrees at 8 bases. The CDR3 spans 16 residues. CDR1 is DFQATT, CDR2 SNEGSKA, per germline (reference sequence). V trimming: 5 bases; J trimming: 6 bases; junction bases outside the gene matches: 15. The CDR3 DNA is TGCAGTGCTCTAGACCCAGGGGGCAACCTACGCAATGAGCAGTTCTTC. It yields the protein CSALDPGGNLRNEQFF.

This clonotype was seen more than once but under ten times. The genes are TRBV12-3 or TRBV12-4 and TRBJ1-2, with 8 bases aligning to TRBD1. The junction had 4 bases not matched to a gene; V was cut back by 6 bases and J by 1 base. The CDR3 runs 14 residues. The CDR3, as DNA: TGTGCCAGCAGACGGACAGGGAGTAACTATGGCTACACCTTC. This gives the protein CASRRTGSNYGYTF.

The rearrangement uses TRBV20-1 and TRBJ2-4; 14 bases fit TRBD2. Germline values: CDR1 DFQATT, CDR2 SNEGSKA (reference sequence). J was trimmed by 8 bases and V by 0 bases; bases with no gene match: 15. This CDR3 region has 19 residues. CDR3 bases: TGCAGTGCTAGAGATCCCCGGGGGACTAGCGGGAGTTTGTATCACATTCAGTACTTC. Encoded protein: CSARDPRGTSGSLYHIQYF.

The sample holds a few counts of this clonotype. This chain connects TRBV10-3 to TRBJ2-1, with a weak D call TRBD2 (6 bases). The CDR3 contains 15 residues. The germline V gene encodes CDR1 ENHRY and CDR2 SYGVKD. V was pared by 5 bases and J by 4 bases, with 15 bases between. The CDR3 loop is CAISSGTARYNEQFF. Here the CDR3 DNA reads TGTGCCATCAGTTCCGGGACTGCGAGATACAATGAGCAGTTCTTC.

This clonotype was seen at least ten times. This chain uses TRBV29-1 with TRBJ2-5, with TRBD1 as a possible D gene (5 bases). CDR3 length: 12 amino acids. Trimming took 5 bases from V and 7 from J, leaving 14 bases between them. CDR1 is SQVTM, CDR2 ANQGSEA, per germline. The CDR3 region is CSVIGWQGTQYF. CDR3 sequence (DNA): TGCAGCGTTATTGGCTGGCAGGGGACCCAGTACTTC.

V is TRBV2 and J is TRBJ2-2; TRBD2 aligns across 7 bases. From germline, CDR1 is SNHLY and CDR2 FYNNEI. Trimming removed 6 bases from V and 4 bases from J; junction bases left unmatched: 11. The CDR3 covers 16 residues. The CDR3 DNA reads as TGTGCCAGCAGCCCAGGTTTGGAGCGGGGCACCGGGGAGCTGTTTTTT. This codes for CASSPGLERGTGELFF.

The sample holds a few counts of this clonotype. The chain carries TRBV20-1 and TRBJ1-4; D gene ambiguous. Germline CDR1 reads DFQATT; CDR2 reads SNEGSKA (reference sequence). The CDR3 sequence is 14 residues long. Trimming cost V 0 bases and J 5 bases, with 10 bases left between them. Written as DNA, the CDR3 is TGCAGTGCTAGAGATGTACAGTTCAATGAAAAACTGTTTTTT. Its protein product is CSARDVQFNEKLFF.

The chain links TRBV18 to TRBJ2-7, with 7 bases aligning to TRBD1. The V segment lost 5 bases and the J segment 3 bases; nucleotides outside the gene matches: 7. CDR1 is KGHSH, CDR2 LQKENI, per germline. CDR3 length: 14 residues. The CDR3 sequence is CASSGWAGGYEQYF. The CDR3 DNA follows: TGTGCCAGCTCAGGCTGGGCAGGGGGCTACGAGCAGTACTTC.

The V call is TRBV28, the J call TRBJ2-7; D ambiguous. V was pared by 5 bases and J by 5 bases, with 19 bases between. CDR1 and CDR2 (germline): MDHEN, SYDVKM. This CDR3 has 15 residues. The CDR3 DNA reads as TGTGCCAGCAGTCTTTCCCATGGGATCGTCAACGAGCAGTACTTC. This sequence encodes CASSLSHGIVNEQYF.